This T cell receptor beta chain was profiled in a study of T cells of healthy individuals. This CDR3 has 13 residues. The V end lost 5 bases, the J end lost 8 bases, and 12 bases lay between the germline ends. CDR1 is MNHEY, CDR2 SMNVEV, per germline (reference sequence). TCRdb used MiXCR to reprocess the 5' RACE reads, holding one entry per CDR3 protein. The table lists around 63,000 distinct CDR3 sequences, about a sixth of them singletons. This clonotype was obtained from a human donor in good health. This chain uses TRBV27 with TRBJ1-4; weak D call: TRBD1 (6 bases). CDR3 nucleotides: TGTGCCAGCAGTACGGACAGCTCAGAAAAACTGTTTTTT. This gives the protein CASSTDSSEKLFF.